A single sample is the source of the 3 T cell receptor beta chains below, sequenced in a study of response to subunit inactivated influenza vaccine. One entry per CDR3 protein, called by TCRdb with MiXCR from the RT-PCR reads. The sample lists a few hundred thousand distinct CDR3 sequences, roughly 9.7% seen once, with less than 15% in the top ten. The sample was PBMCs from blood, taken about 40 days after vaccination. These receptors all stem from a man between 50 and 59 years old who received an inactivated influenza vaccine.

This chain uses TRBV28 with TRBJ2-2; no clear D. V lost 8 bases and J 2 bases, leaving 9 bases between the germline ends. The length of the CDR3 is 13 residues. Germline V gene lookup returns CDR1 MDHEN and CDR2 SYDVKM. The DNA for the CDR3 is TGTGCCAGCGGGCAGCCCAACACCGGGGAGCTGTTTTTT. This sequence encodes CASGQPNTGELFF.

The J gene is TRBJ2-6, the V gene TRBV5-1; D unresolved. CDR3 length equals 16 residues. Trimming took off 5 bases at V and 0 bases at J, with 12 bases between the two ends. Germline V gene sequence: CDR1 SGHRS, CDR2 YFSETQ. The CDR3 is CASRTDGLSGANVLTF. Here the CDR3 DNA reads TGCGCCAGCAGGACGGACGGGCTCTCTGGGGCCAACGTCCTGACTTTC.

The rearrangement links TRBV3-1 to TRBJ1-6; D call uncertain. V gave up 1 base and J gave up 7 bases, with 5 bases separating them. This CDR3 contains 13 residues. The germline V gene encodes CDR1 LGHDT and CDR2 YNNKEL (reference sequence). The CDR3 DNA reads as TGTGCCAGCAGCCAAGTTAAAAATTCACCCCTCCACTTT. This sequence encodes CASSQVKNSPLHF.